What follows are 29 T cell receptor beta chains derived from one specimen sequenced in a study of tissue T cells after allogeneic stem cell transplantation (dated by TCRdb to between 2021 and 2023). The meaning of the sample's time point label: mouse harvest day 14 after allogeneic transplant. Each mouse graft consisted of 10^7 T-cell-depleted bone marrow cells plus 10^6 splenic CD5+ T cells and was given by tail vein injection. The method behind the library was the immunoSEQ multiplex PCR assay. This immuneACCESS table, as held by TCRdb, lists in-frame sequences with V and J called but not all clones. Of the missing ones, under half trace to an unresolved V gene in checked studies; the others have no known cause. Present in this sample are a few thousand clones, around 47% of which were seen just once. Clones ranked in the top ten supply roughly 14% of the sample. Sequenced sample: gut tissue. These receptors came from a female BALB/c mouse given C57BL/6 T cells with graft-versus-host disease after an allogeneic hematopoietic cell transplant.

Points on this clone: The listed genes are named as in mouse. The read terminates 1 residue before the CDR3 end, so the remaining end is supplied by the germline J gene. The chain links TRBV1 to TRBJ2-4; D remains unclear. The CDR3 spans 13 residues. Trimming cost V 0 bases and J 8 bases, with 9 bases left between them. Germline loops: CDR1 NSQYPW, CDR2 LRSPGD (reference sequence). The part of the CDR3 DNA that was read is TGCACCTGCAGTGCAGATCTCAGGTTCACCTTGTAC. This sequence encodes CTCSADLRFTLY. The full CDR3 protein reads CTCSADLRFTLYF.

Concerning this clone itself: Gene names follow the mouse nomenclature. The DNA ends 1 residue before the CDR3 does, and the rest of the CDR3 is filled in from the germline J gene. The chain recombines TRBV14 with TRBJ1-3, with 7 bases lining up with TRBD1. Losses at the gene ends were 1 base for V and 2 bases for J; bases not matched to a gene: 3. Germline-derived CDR1 and CDR2 are SGHDT and FRDEAV. The CDR3 has 15 residues. The part of the CDR3 DNA that was read is TGTGCCAGCAGTTTCCCCAGGGGGGCTGGAAATACGCTCTAT. It yields the protein CASSFPRGAGNTLY. The whole CDR3 region reads CASSFPRGAGNTLYF.

On this clone: These gene names are mouse names. The read ends 1 residue early relative to the CDR3; the germline J gene fills the gap. This sequence joins TRBV3 and TRBJ2-1, with TRBD2 matching 11 bases. Germline-derived CDR1 and CDR2 are SNHLY and FYNGKV (reference sequence). The CDR3 loop spans 16 amino acids. V dropped 5 bases and J dropped 0; count of bases not matched to a gene: 3. The DNA read from the CDR3 is TGTGCCAGCAGCGCAGACTGGGGGGGTAACTATGCTGAGCAGTTC. As protein: CASSADWGGNYAEQF. The whole CDR3 sequence reads CASSADWGGNYAEQFF. The full variable domain, rest sourced from reference TRBV3 and TRBJ2-1, is GPKVLQIPSHQIIDMGQMVTLNCDPVSNHLYFYWYKQILGQQMEFLVNFYNGKVMEKSKLFKDQFSVERPDGSYFTLKIQPTALEDSAVYFCASSADWGGNYAEQFFGPGTRLTVL.

This clone was observed a handful of times. Mouse gene names and germline throughout. The read terminates 1 residue before the CDR3 end, so the remaining end is supplied by the germline J gene. J is TRBJ1-3 and V is TRBV26; the D is unclear. This CDR3 spans 13 amino acids. Trimming shortened V by 5 bases and J by 0 bases, and 5 bases separated the two germline ends. CDR1 and CDR2 from the germline V gene are KGHPV and FQNQEV (reference sequence). The DNA read from the CDR3 is TGTGCCAGCAGTACAAATTCTGGAAATACGCTCTAT. This codes for CASSTNSGNTLY. The full CDR3 protein reads CASSTNSGNTLYF.

A few counts support this clone. Mouse gene names and germline throughout. The DNA ends 1 residue before the CDR3 does, and the rest of the CDR3 is filled in from the germline J gene. The chain has TRBV26 and TRBJ1-3, with D perhaps TRBD1 (6 bases). CDR1 and CDR2 (germline): KGHPV, FQNQEV (reference sequence). V dropped 2 bases and J dropped 2 bases, with 10 bases sitting between them. This CDR3 has 15 residues. The part of the CDR3 DNA that was read is TGTGCCAGCAGTCTGCCGGGGGCGCCTGGAAATACGCTCTAT. It specifies CASSLPGAPGNTLY. From start to end, the CDR3 is CASSLPGAPGNTLYF.

As for this clone: The gene names given are mouse names. The CDR3 end is not reached by the read, which stops 1 residue before it; the germline J gene fills it in. The chain links TRBV20 to TRBJ2-1, with TRBD1 matching 9 bases. Looked up from germline, CDR1 is GFQATS and CDR2 is STVNSAI. The trim removed 0 bases at V and 2 bases at J, leaving 2 bases unmatched. The CDR3 is made up of 15 amino acids. The CDR3 sequence: CGARDRDRDYAEQFF. The sequenced part of the CDR3 DNA is TGTGGTGCTAGGGACCGGGACAGGGACTATGCTGAGCAGTTC.

Worth noting for this clone: The gene names here belong to mouse. Read data end 1 residue before the CDR3 end; the end is taken from the germline J gene. The chain carries TRBV17 and TRBJ2-7; 7 nucleotides line up with TRBD1. Germline V lookup: CDR1 MNHDT, CDR2 YYDKIL. CDR3 length: 13 residues. Trimming cost V 5 bases and J 0 bases; bases outside gene matches: 1. The CDR3 bases that were read are TGTGCTAGCAGTCGGACAGGCTCCTATGAACAGTAC. Translation: CASSRTGSYEQY. The CDR3 in full is CASSRTGSYEQYF. Combining the CDR3 with reference TRBV17 and TRBJ2-7 gives the whole variable domain DTTVKQNPRYKLARVGKPVNLICSQTMNHDTMYWYQKKPNQAPKLLLFYYDKILNREADTFEKFQSSRPNNSFCSLYIGSAGLEYSAMYLCASSRTGSYEQYFGPGTRLTVL.

Worth noting for this clone: These gene names are mouse names. From the germline J gene comes the end of the CDR3, since the read stops 1 residue before it. The rearrangement uses TRBV13-2 and TRBJ2-7; 10 bases line up with TRBD2. Germline values: CDR1 NNHNN, CDR2 SYGAGS (reference sequence). V lost 2 bases, J lost 6 bases, and 5 bases stayed unmatched. This CDR3 spans 14 amino acids. CDR3 protein: CASGEDWGAREQYF. CDR3 DNA (partial): TGTGCCAGCGGTGAAGACTGGGGGGCGCGTGAACAGTAC.

By sample fraction, this clone is large. Germline and genes here are mouse. The CDR3 is cut off 1 residue early in the read; its end comes from the germline J gene. The chain is built from TRBV1 and TRBJ2-1; D is ambiguous. Germline V gene lookup returns CDR1 NSQYPW and CDR2 LRSPGD (reference sequence). The CDR3 totals 12 residues. V lost 3 bases and J lost 2, with 2 bases in between. CDR3 bases read: TGCACCTGCAGTGCCGACTATGCTGAGCAGTTC. Residues: CTCSADYAEQF. Given in full, the CDR3 is CTCSADYAEQFF.

On this clone: Each gene name is a mouse one. The observed sequence ends 1 residue before the CDR3 terminus, with the missing tail filled in from the germline J gene. The chain uses TRBV16 and TRBJ1-1; D gene uncertain. CDR3 length equals 12 residues. V lost 0 bases, J lost 11 bases, and 10 bases lay in between. Germline lookup yields CDR1 SGHSA and CDR2 FRNQAP. CDR3 amino acids: CASSLEGSGVFF. Partial CDR3 DNA: TGTGCAAGCAGCTTAGAGGGTTCCGGGGTCTTC.

For this clone: Genes and germline are mouse. The read ends 1 residue shy of where the CDR3 ends; the end is completed using the germline J gene. The genes are TRBV3 and TRBJ1-1; possibly TRBD1 for D (6 bases). Germline V gives CDR1 SNHLY, CDR2 FYNGKV (reference sequence). This CDR3 comprises 13 residues. The V gene lost 3 bases and the J gene lost 3 bases, with 8 bases spanning the gap. This chain's CDR3 is CASSFRGDTEVFF. The DNA read from the CDR3 is TGTGCCAGCAGCTTCAGGGGAGACACAGAAGTCTTC.

By sample share, this clone is hyperexpanded (1% or more). Genes here carry mouse names. The read stops 1 residue short of the end of the CDR3; the missing end is completed from the germline J gene. J is TRBJ2-5 and V is TRBV2; 9 bases fit TRBD2. The CDR3 is 12 amino acids. Per the germline V gene, CDR1 is LGHNA and CDR2 is YSYQKL. V lost 0 bases to trimming and J lost 11 bases; unmatched junction nucleotides: 0. CDR3 DNA (partial): TGTGCCAGCAGCCAAGACTGGGGGGGCCAGTAC. It yields the protein CASSQDWGGQY. The full CDR3 is CASSQDWGGQYF.

Turning to this clone: Gene names denote mouse genes. Read sequence stops 1 residue before the CDR3 end, and the germline J gene provides the missing end. V usage is TRBV12-2 and J usage is TRBJ2-5; D ambiguous. Per germline, CDR1 SGHLS and CDR2 HYDKME. The CDR3 loop spans 13 amino acids. Trimming removed 2 bases from V and 6 bases from J, with 11 bases in between. CDR3 bases read: TGTGCCAGCTCTCCCCCGGGAAGGGACACCCAGTAC. Translating gives CASSPPGRDTQY. In full, the CDR3 reads CASSPPGRDTQYF. Full variable domain (remainder filled in from reference TRBV12-2 and TRBJ2-5): NSGVVQSPRYIIKGKGERSILKCIPISGHLSVAWYQQTQGQELKFFIQHYDKMERDKGNLPSRFSVQQFDDYHSEMNMSALELEDSAVYFCASSPPGRDTQYFGPGTRLLVL.

In the case of this clone: Any gene name here is a mouse gene name. With the read ending 1 residue before the CDR3 end, the germline J gene is used to fill in that end. J is TRBJ1-4 and V is TRBV3; maybe TRBD1 (5 bases). Trimming left V 5 bases short and J 0 bases short, with 7 bases between. The CDR3 has 14 amino acids. CDR1 is SNHLY, CDR2 FYNGKV, per germline (reference sequence). The CDR3 DNA, read in part, is TGTGCCAGCAGCCCGACAGTTTCCAACGAAAGATTATTT. Amino acid sequence: CASSPTVSNERLF. The entire CDR3 sequence reads CASSPTVSNERLFF.

This clone appeared a few times. The germline and genes are mouse ones. The CDR3 end falls 1 residue outside the read, so it is completed with the germline J gene. The chain carries TRBV5 and TRBJ2-4, with D uncertain. The V gene lost 1 base and the J gene lost 2 bases, with 7 bases spanning the gap. The CDR3 sequence is 14 residues long. The germline CDR1 and CDR2 sequences are LGHNA and YNLKQL (reference sequence). The DNA read from the CDR3 is TGTGCCAGCAGCCAAGGAGGGCATCAAAACACCTTGTAC. This encodes CASSQGGHQNTLY. The full CDR3 sequence reads CASSQGGHQNTLYF.

This clone appeared a few times. Gene names follow the mouse nomenclature. This chain's CDR3 is CASSLMDRGEQYF. CDR3 bases read: TGTGCAAGCAGCTTAATGGACAGGGGTGAACAGTAC. V gene TRBV16 combines with J gene TRBJ2-7; TRBD1 matches at 9 bases. Read sequence stops 1 residue before the CDR3 end, and the germline J gene provides the missing end. The germline gives CDR1 SGHSA, CDR2 FRNQAP. The CDR3 is 13 residues long. After removal of 2 bases from V and 6 bases from J, the junction contained 2 bases not matched to a gene.

Of note for this clone: The germline gene is not matched at one end of the junction; a read error may be the cause. Mouse gene names apply. The read finishes 1 residue shy of the CDR3 end, and the germline J gene is used to complete it. The chain employs TRBV26 and TRBJ1-1; 7 positions agree with TRBD1. The CDR3 is 14 residues long. Germline CDR1 is KGHPV and CDR2 is FQNQEV (reference sequence). The CDR3 reads CPSSHQGANTEVFF. The CDR3 DNA, read in part, is TGTCCCAGCAGTCACCAGGGGGCAAACACAGAAGTCTTC.

This clone came up a few times. Gene names follow the mouse nomenclature. The read comes to an end 1 residue before the CDR3 does, leaving the germline J gene to fill in the end. The rearrangement uses TRBV26 and TRBJ2-1; 10 nucleotides agree with TRBD2. Germline V gene lookup returns CDR1 KGHPV and CDR2 FQNQEV (reference sequence). The CDR3 is 15 residues long. V shed 4 bases, J shed 2 bases, and the junction held 2 bases outside the gene matches. The CDR3 here is CASSPTGGDYAEQFF. CDR3 bases read: TGTGCCAGCAGTCCCACTGGGGGGGACTATGCTGAGCAGTTC.

As concerns this clone: Genes here carry mouse names. The read comes to an end 1 residue before the CDR3 does, leaving the germline J gene to fill in the end. This chain joins TRBV5 and TRBJ2-5, with D possibly TRBD2 on 7 matching bases. The CDR3 is 14 amino acids. The germline V and J ends were trimmed by 0 bases and 5 bases, with 9 bases remaining between them. Per the germline V gene, CDR1 is LGHNA and CDR2 is YNLKQL (reference sequence). The part of the CDR3 DNA that was read is TGTGCCAGCAGCCAAGAGGGGGGCAGAGACACCCAGTAC. As protein: CASSQEGGRDTQY. The CDR3, in full, reads CASSQEGGRDTQYF.

With respect to this clone: Mouse names are used for the genes. The sequenced fragment ends 1 residue before the CDR3 boundary, so the rest is inferred from the germline J gene. This rearrangement joins TRBV15 to TRBJ2-7; perhaps TRBD2 as D (7 bases). This CDR3 is built from 14 residues. Germline assignment: CDR1 SGHND and CDR2 FRSKSL. V lost 4 bases, J lost 0 bases, and 10 bases lay in between. CDR3 in amino acids: CASSWGASSYEQYF. The part of the CDR3 DNA that was read is TGTGCCAGCAGTTGGGGGGCGAGCTCCTATGAACAGTAC.

To note about this clone: Genes and germline are mouse. The read ends 1 residue before the CDR3 terminus; that terminus is restored from the germline J gene. The chain is built from TRBV26 and TRBJ1-4; the match to TRBD1 covers 8 bases. The ends lost 6 bases at V and 3 bases at J; junction bases unmatched: 3. The germline CDR1 and CDR2 sequences are KGHPV and FQNQEV (reference sequence). CDR3 size: 14 residues. The sequenced part of the CDR3 DNA is TGTGCCAGCAGCGCAGGGGGCCCCAACGAAAGATTATTT. It yields the protein CASSAGGPNERLF. The full CDR3 reads CASSAGGPNERLFF.

Regarding this clone: Mouse gene names apply. Coverage ceases 1 residue before the CDR3 finishes, and the germline J gene fills in the end. The V call is TRBV26, the J call TRBJ2-4; perhaps TRBD1 as D (5 bases). V lost 6 bases, J lost 4 bases, and 8 bases lay in between. The germline CDR1 and CDR2 sequences are KGHPV and FQNQEV (reference sequence). The CDR3 is 12 amino acids. CDR3 sequence reads: CASSPTENTLYF. The covered CDR3 bases are TGTGCCAGCAGCCCGACAGAAAACACCTTGTAC.

For this clone: Germline and genes: mouse. Coverage ceases 1 residue before the CDR3 finishes, and the germline J gene fills in the end. The chain joins TRBV19 to TRBJ2-3; 8 nucleotides match TRBD2. The CDR3 totals 15 residues. Trimming removed 5 bases from V and 0 bases from J; junction bases left unmatched: 5. Germline V CDR1 and CDR2: FNHDT, SITEND (reference sequence). CDR3 DNA, as far as it was read: TGTGCCAGCAGCCAACTGGGGGCCAGTGCAGAAACGCTGTAT. This sequence encodes CASSQLGASAETLY. The complete CDR3 sequence is CASSQLGASAETLYF.

This clone was found once. Gene and germline names: mouse. The CDR3 goes on 1 residue after the read ends, and that part is filled in from the germline J gene. This chain joins TRBV13-1 and TRBJ2-5; 12 positions match TRBD2. V lost 2 bases and J lost 6; bases outside the gene matches: 10. Germline V gene data show CDR1 as NSHNY and CDR2 as SYGAGN. The CDR3 covers 17 residues. CDR3 DNA, as far as it was read: TGTGCCAGCAGTGAGCGGACTGGGGGGGGCGCAGGGGACACCCAGTAC. Its protein is CASSERTGGGAGDTQY. In full, the CDR3 reads CASSERTGGGAGDTQYF.

Worth noting for this clone: Mouse germline and gene names are used. The read finishes 1 residue shy of the CDR3 end, and the germline J gene is used to complete it. V gene TRBV13-3 combines with J gene TRBJ2-7; 8 bases match TRBD1. This CDR3 has 13 amino acids. Germline CDR1 is NNHDY and CDR2 is SYVADS. The trim removed 2 bases at V and 7 bases at J, leaving 5 bases unmatched. CDR3 loop: CASSDRGRREQYF. The covered CDR3 bases are TGTGCCAGCAGTGACAGGGGGCGCCGGGAACAGTAC.

With regard to this clone: Mouse names are used for the genes. CDR3 residues: CASSRTGALSYNSPLYF. CDR3 DNA (partial): TGTGCTAGCAGTAGGACAGGGGCCCTTTCCTATAATTCGCCCCTCTAC. The V gene is TRBV29, the J gene TRBJ1-6, with 9 bases aligning to TRBD1. The sequenced fragment ends 1 residue before the CDR3 boundary, so the rest is inferred from the germline J gene. TRBJ1-6 is reported as an ORF; its role is uncertain. The CDR3 sequence is 17 residues long. V gave up 5 bases and J gave up 0 bases; unmatched junction bases: 5. Germline V gene data show CDR1 as MSHET and CDR2 as SYDVDS.

For this clone: Germline and genes here are mouse. Coverage ceases 1 residue before the CDR3 finishes, and the germline J gene fills in the end. The gene calls are TRBV3 and TRBJ1-1, with 9 bases that match TRBD1. CDR1 and CDR2 from the germline V gene are SNHLY and FYNGKV (reference sequence). The CDR3 extends over 14 amino acids. J lost 4 bases, V lost 4 bases, and 4 bases had no gene match. Incomplete CDR3 DNA: TGTGCCAGCAGCTCTGACAGGGGGGGCACAGAAGTCTTC. Translated: CASSSDRGGTEVF. The whole CDR3 protein reads CASSSDRGGTEVFF.

Of note for this clone: Mouse gene names apply. The read comes to an end 1 residue before the CDR3 does, leaving the germline J gene to fill in the end. V and J are TRBV16 and TRBJ2-4, with 10 bases aligning to TRBD1. With 4 bases clipped from V and 2 bases from J, the junction kept 3 bases outside the gene matches. The CDR3 consists of 15 residues. CDR1 is SGHSA and CDR2 is FRNQAP in the germline V gene. Partial CDR3 DNA: TGTGCAAGCAGCTGGGGACAGGGGAATCAAAACACCTTGTAC. It is translated as CASSWGQGNQNTLY. The whole CDR3 sequence reads CASSWGQGNQNTLYF.

About this clone itself: Gene labels here are mouse ones. The read terminates 1 residue ahead of where the CDR3 ends, so the germline J gene completes it. The chain employs TRBV3 and TRBJ2-7; 8 bases agree with TRBD2. The CDR3 totals 13 residues. The trim removed 6 bases at V and 3 bases at J, leaving 4 bases unmatched. From germline, CDR1 is SNHLY and CDR2 FYNGKV (reference sequence). CDR3 in amino acids: CASRSDWGYEQYF. The CDR3 bases that were read are TGTGCCAGCAGGTCCGACTGGGGCTATGAACAGTAC.